This passage covers 2 T cell receptor beta chains from one sample sequenced in a study of T cells in Graves' hyperthyroidism and ophthalmopathy. The source material, RNA transcripts, was used to amplify TCR beta CDR3 regions. Researchers ran a first-round RT-PCR on the TCR CDR3 using the HTBI primer set. TCRdb re-analysed the multiplex PCR reads in MiXCR, keeping a single row per CDR3 protein. The sample records some 510,000 distinct CDR3 sequences, around 42% being singletons. The specimen was peripheral blood or thyroid tissue (not recorded which). All receptors derive from a woman younger than 30 with Graves' hyperthyroidism.

Only one count was recorded for this clonotype. This chain connects TRBV7-6 to TRBJ1-4, with TRBD1 matching over 9 bases. V lost 6 bases, J lost 7 bases, and 6 bases stayed unmatched. The germline V gene has CDR1 SGHVS and CDR2 FNYEAQ. CDR3 size: 14 residues. CDR3 sequence reads: CASRGQGGVEKLFF. CDR3 sequence (DNA): TGTGCCAGCAGGGGACAGGGTGGGGTTGAAAAACTGTTTTTT.

V usage is TRBV7-9 and J usage is TRBJ2-2; TRBD2 matches at 7 bases. Trimming took 5 bases from V and 1 from J; bases not matched to a gene: 7. The CDR3 is 16 amino acids. CDR1 and CDR2 (germline): SEHNR, FQNEAQ (reference sequence). CDR3 coding DNA: TGTGCCAGCAGCCTCATAGCGGGTGAGAACACCGGGGAGCTGTTTTTT. The encoded protein is CASSLIAGENTGELFF.